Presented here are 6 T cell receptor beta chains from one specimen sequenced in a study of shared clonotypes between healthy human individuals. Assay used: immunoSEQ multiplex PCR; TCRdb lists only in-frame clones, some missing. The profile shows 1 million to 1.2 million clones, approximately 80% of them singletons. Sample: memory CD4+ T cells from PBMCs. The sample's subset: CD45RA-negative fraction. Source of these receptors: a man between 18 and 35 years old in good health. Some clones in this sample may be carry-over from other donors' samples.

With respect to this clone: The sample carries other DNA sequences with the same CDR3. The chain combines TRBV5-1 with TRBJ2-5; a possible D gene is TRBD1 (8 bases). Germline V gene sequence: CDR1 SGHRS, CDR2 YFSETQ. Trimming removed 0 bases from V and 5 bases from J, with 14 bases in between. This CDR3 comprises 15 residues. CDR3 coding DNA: TGCGCCAGCAGCTTGGGAACAGGGGGGGAGGAGACCCAGTACTTC. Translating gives CASSLGTGGEETQYF.

In DNA form, the CDR3 reads TGTGCCAGCAGCATTAGCAGCTCCTACAATGAGCAGTTCTTC. This encodes CASSISSSYNEQFF. The chain combines TRBV9 with TRBJ2-1; D remains unclear. CDR1 and CDR2 from the germline V gene are SGDLS and YYNGEE. With 4 bases removed from V and 0 bases from J, the gap between germline ends came to 8 bases. CDR3 length equals 14 residues.

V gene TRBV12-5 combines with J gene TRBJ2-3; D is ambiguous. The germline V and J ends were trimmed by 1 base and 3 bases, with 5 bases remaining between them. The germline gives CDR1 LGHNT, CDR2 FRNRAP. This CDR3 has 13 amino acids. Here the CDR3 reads CASGLARTDTQYF. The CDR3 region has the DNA TGTGCTAGTGGTTTGGCTAGGACAGATACGCAGTATTTT.

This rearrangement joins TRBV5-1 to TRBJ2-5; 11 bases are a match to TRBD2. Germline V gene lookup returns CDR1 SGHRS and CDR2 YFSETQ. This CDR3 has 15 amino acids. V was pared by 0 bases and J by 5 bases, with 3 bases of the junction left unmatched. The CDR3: CASSLGLAGYETQYF. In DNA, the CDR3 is TGCGCCAGCAGCTTGGGACTAGCGGGATACGAGACCCAGTACTTC. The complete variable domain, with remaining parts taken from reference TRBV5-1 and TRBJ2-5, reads KAGVTQTPRYLIKTRGQQVTLSCSPISGHRSVSWYQQTPGQGLQFLFEYFSETQRNKGNFPGRFSGRQFSNSRSEMNVSTLELGDSALYLCASSLGLAGYETQYFGPGTRLLVL.

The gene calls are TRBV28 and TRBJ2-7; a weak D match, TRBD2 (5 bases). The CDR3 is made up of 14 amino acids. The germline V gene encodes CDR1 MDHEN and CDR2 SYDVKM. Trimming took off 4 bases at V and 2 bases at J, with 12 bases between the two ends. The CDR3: CASSSAGLTYEQYF. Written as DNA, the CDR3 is TGTGCCAGCAGTTCCGCCGGACTTACCTACGAGCAGTACTTC.

The CDR3 sequence: CASSSVRGDGEQYF. The CDR3 coding sequence is TGTGCCAGCAGCTCCGTCCGAGGGGATGGCGAGCAGTACTTC. V and J are TRBV7-2 and TRBJ2-7; the D call may be TRBD1 or TRBD2 (5 bases each). Germline CDR1 SGHTA, CDR2 FQGNSA. This CDR3 comprises 14 residues. The V end lost 4 bases, the J end lost 6 bases, and 16 bases lay between the germline ends.